The 2 T cell receptor beta chains below come from one sample, sequenced in a study of T cells in Graves' hyperthyroidism and ophthalmopathy. Amplification targeted TCR beta CDR3 regions from RNA transcripts. The primer set for the first-round RT-PCR of the TCR CDR3 was HTBI. One entry per CDR3 protein results from TCRdb running MiXCR on the multiplex PCR reads. The data show roughly 500,000 distinct CDR3 sequences, 40% to 55% seen once. The sequencing input was peripheral blood or thyroid tissue (not recorded which). The receptors were sampled from an adult woman with Graves' disease, either hyperthyroidism or ophthalmopathy (not recorded which).

With regard to this clonotype: One end of the junction fails to match germline, which may point to a read error. The chain has TRBV12-3 or TRBV12-4 and TRBJ1-2, with D maybe TRBD1 (5 bases). This CDR3 has 15 amino acids. Here the CDR3 reads CATHNPRTTNYGYTF. The CDR3 coding sequence is TGTGCCACACATAACCCGCGGACAACTAACTACGGCTACACCTTC.

The V and J genes are TRBV7-9 and TRBJ2-7, with 9 bases matching TRBD1. The CDR3 spans 13 residues. Looked up from germline, CDR1 is SEHNR and CDR2 is FQNEAQ (reference sequence). J gave up 7 bases and V 6 bases, and 7 bases lay outside the gene matches. The CDR3 reads CASRPQGAREQYF. In DNA form, the CDR3 reads TGTGCCAGCAGGCCACAGGGGGCGCGGGAGCAGTACTTC.